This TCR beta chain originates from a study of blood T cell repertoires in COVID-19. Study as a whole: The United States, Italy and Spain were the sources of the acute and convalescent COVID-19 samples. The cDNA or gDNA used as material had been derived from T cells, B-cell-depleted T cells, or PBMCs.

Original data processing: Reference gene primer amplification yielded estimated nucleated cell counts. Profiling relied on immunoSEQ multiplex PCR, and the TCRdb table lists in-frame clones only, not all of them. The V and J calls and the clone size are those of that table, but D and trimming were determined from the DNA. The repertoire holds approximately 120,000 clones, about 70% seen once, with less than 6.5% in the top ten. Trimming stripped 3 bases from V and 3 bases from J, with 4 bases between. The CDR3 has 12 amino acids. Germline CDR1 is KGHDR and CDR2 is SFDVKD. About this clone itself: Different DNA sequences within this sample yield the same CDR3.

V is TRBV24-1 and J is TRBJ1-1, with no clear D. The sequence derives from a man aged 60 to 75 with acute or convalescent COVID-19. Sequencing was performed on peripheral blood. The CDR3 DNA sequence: TGTGCCACCAGTGATCCGGACACTGAAGCTTTCTTT. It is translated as CATSDPDTEAFF.